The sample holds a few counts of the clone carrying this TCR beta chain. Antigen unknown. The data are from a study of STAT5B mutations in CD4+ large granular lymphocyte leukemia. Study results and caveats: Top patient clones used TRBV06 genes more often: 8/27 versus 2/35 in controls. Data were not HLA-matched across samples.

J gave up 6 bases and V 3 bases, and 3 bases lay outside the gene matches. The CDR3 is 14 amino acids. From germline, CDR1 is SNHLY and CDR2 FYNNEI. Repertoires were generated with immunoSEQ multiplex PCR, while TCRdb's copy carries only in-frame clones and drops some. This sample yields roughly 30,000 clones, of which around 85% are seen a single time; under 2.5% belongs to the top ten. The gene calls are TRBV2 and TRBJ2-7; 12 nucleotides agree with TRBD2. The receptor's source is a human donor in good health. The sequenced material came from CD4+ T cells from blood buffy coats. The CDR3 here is CASSETSGRSEQYF. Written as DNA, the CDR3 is TGTGCCAGCAGTGAGACTAGCGGGAGATCCGAGCAGTACTTC.